The present TCR beta chain was sequenced within a study of T-cell reconstitution after alpha-beta-depleted transplantation in children. Study-level results: Some patients owed their high day-60 TCRbeta diversity to surviving recipient T cells and thymic progenitors.

The CDR3 consists of 15 residues. Germline V lookup: CDR1 DFQATT, CDR2 SNEGSKA (reference sequence). The V gene lost 0 bases and the J gene lost 5 bases, with 14 bases spanning the gap. A TCRbeta library incorporating unique molecular identifiers was prepared. One entry per CDR3 protein results from TCRdb running MiXCR on the PCR reads. In the table there are 500,000 to 600,000 distinct CDR3 sequences, approximately 30% of which are singletons. This clonotype is a singleton in its sample. Antigen unknown. The rearrangement joins TRBV20-1 to TRBJ2-1; tentatively, D is TRBD2 (7 bases). This clonotype originated in a boy under two years old with Wiskott-Aldrich syndrome, due to receive a stem cell transplant. Material: PBMCs, obtained before TCRalphabeta/CD19-depleted stem cell transplant. CDR3 nucleotide sequence: TGCAGTGCTAGAGACGGGGGGCTGATGGACAATGAGCAGTTCTTC. Its translation: CSARDGGLMDNEQFF.